This is a list of T cell receptor beta chains from one sample in a study of T cells expressing NK-cell markers. No DNA is given; TCRdb re-called the 5' RACE reads and lists each CDR3 protein once. The table lists about 550,000 distinct CDR3 sequences. Sequenced material: blood T cells: a sorted CD56 or NKG2C T cell subset, CD4+ or CD8+ T cells, or bulk PBMC T cells (not recorded which). All receptors derive from a man in his late teens or twenties in good health. Each CDR3 is given with its conserved first and last residue. Each record gives: V gene, J gene, CDR3 protein.

v_call: TRBV6-2/TRBV6-3
j_call: TRBJ2-7
cdr3_aa: CASSPGGTRYEQYF

v_call: TRBV7-6
j_call: TRBJ2-3
cdr3_aa: CASSPLEDTQYF

v_call: TRBV20-1
j_call: TRBJ2-1
cdr3_aa: CSASSTSGGYNEQFF

v_call: TRBV5-6
j_call: TRBJ2-7
cdr3_aa: CASSLQGGEQYF

v_call: TRBV3-1
j_call: TRBJ2-5
cdr3_aa: CASSQDIGRETQYF

v_call: TRBV20-1
j_call: TRBJ2-4
cdr3_aa: CSAREGLGLRIQYF

v_call: TRBV5-1
j_call: TRBJ2-3
cdr3_aa: CASSTTYTDTQYF

v_call: TRBV20-1
j_call: TRBJ1-5
cdr3_aa: CSAGYGQPQHF

v_call: TRBV29-1
j_call: TRBJ2-1
cdr3_aa: CSGREVNEQFF

v_call: TRBV9
j_call: TRBJ2-7
cdr3_aa: CASSETGLPGEQYF

v_call: TRBV15
j_call: TRBJ2-1
cdr3_aa: CATSRGADYNEQFF

v_call: TRBV5-6
j_call: TRBJ1-6
cdr3_aa: CASSEEGRNSPLHF

v_call: TRBV7-2
j_call: TRBJ2-7
cdr3_aa: CASSFSGSGYEQYF

v_call: TRBV6-1
j_call: TRBJ2-1
cdr3_aa: CASRPSRGLAGGVYNEQFF

v_call: TRBV6-2/TRBV6-3
j_call: TRBJ1-4
cdr3_aa: CASGPVVGTNEKLFF

v_call: TRBV7-2
j_call: TRBJ2-3
cdr3_aa: CASSSRPRSGTDTQYF